The next 18 T cell receptor beta chains were all read from a single sample in a study of CD8+CD57+ T cells in acquired aplastic anemia. TCR beta VDJ and CDR3 profiles were obtained from a genomic DNA template. TCRdb processed the reads anew with MiXCR; each CDR3 protein has one entry. The repertoire consists of around 430,000 distinct CDR3 sequences, with roughly 34% occurring once and the leading ten covering around 0.82%. Whoever was chosen for sequencing had shown CD8+CD57+ cell expansion by flow cytometry. Sequences were obtained from sorted CD4+, CD8+, or CD8+CD57+ T cells (not recorded which) from PBMCs. These receptors all stem from a human donor with aplastic anemia.

This clonotype occurred many times. This sequence joins TRBV2 and TRBJ1-2; D gene uncertain. The ends were cut back, 0 bases at V and 4 bases at J, with 15 bases in the middle. This CDR3 region has 16 residues. Germline loops: CDR1 SNHLY, CDR2 FYNNEI. Here the CDR3 reads CASSEASRDALYGYTF. CDR3 sequence (DNA): TGTGCCAGCAGTGAAGCTTCAAGGGATGCCCTCTATGGCTACACCTTC.

The chain combines TRBV14 with TRBJ2-1; D is undetermined. The CDR3 length is 11 residues. The germline gives CDR1 SGHDN, CDR2 FVKESK. Trimming removed 7 bases at V and 5 bases at J, with 6 bases between. The CDR3 DNA follows: TGTGCCAGCACCCTAGACAATGAGCAGTTCTTC. As protein: CASTLDNEQFF.

At least ten counts were recorded for this clonotype. This sequence joins TRBV14 and TRBJ2-3; no firm D call. CDR3 size: 11 residues. Germline lookup yields CDR1 SGHDN and CDR2 FVKESK. V gave up 1 base and J gave up 6 bases, with 2 bases separating them. CDR3: CASSQADTQYF. CDR3 DNA sequence: TGTGCCAGCAGCCAAGCGGATACGCAGTATTTT.

This clonotype was found a few times. A read error may explain this, as a much larger clone is one base away. The chain has TRBV2 and TRBJ1-2; 8 nucleotides line up with TRBD1. This CDR3 has 13 residues. CDR1 is SNHLY and CDR2 is FYNNEI in the germline V gene. V was clipped by 5 bases and J by 8 bases; unmatched bases: 7. CDR3 loop: CASSTRGPRGYTF. The CDR3 DNA is TGTGCCAGCAGTACCAGGGGGCCGCGGGGCTACACCTTC.

As concerns this clonotype: A much larger clonotype is one base distant, so this may be a read error. V and J are TRBV29-1 and TRBJ2-1; possibly TRBD1 for D (5 bases). The CDR3 covers 15 residues. Germline CDR1 and CDR2: SQVTM and ANQGSEA. The CDR3 loop reads CSVEVGRVIYNKQFF. CDR3 DNA: TGCAGCGTTGAGGTTGGCAGGGTAATCTACAATAAGCAGTTCTTC.

The chain's CDR3 is CASSHGVGEVAQHF. In DNA form, the CDR3 reads TGTGCCAGCAGCCACGGCGTCGGGGAAGTAGCCCAGCATTTT. The chain is built from TRBV6-2 or TRBV6-3 and TRBJ1-5; D unresolved. Trimming removed 6 bases from V and 11 bases from J, with 20 bases in between. Germline V gene lookup returns CDR1 MNHEY and CDR2 SVGEGT. The CDR3 totals 14 residues.

The rearrangement joins TRBV4-2 to TRBJ2-7; 9 bases align to TRBD1. V lost 2 bases and J lost 2; bases outside the gene matches: 4. Germline V gene lookup returns CDR1 LGHNA and CDR2 YNFKEQ. This CDR3 is built from 15 residues. The CDR3 loop is CASSQTGTGPYEQYF. The CDR3 DNA follows: TGTGCCAGCAGCCAAACCGGGACAGGGCCCTACGAGCAGTACTTC.

In this sample, this clonotype turned up a few times. The rearrangement joins TRBV12-3 or TRBV12-4 to TRBJ2-7, with 11 nucleotides matching TRBD1. The CDR3 totals 15 residues. Germline trimming cut 7 bases from V and 3 bases from J; bases unmatched to any gene: 8. CDR3 nucleotide sequence: TGTGCCAGCAAAGTCGGGACAGGGGGTTACTACGAGCAGTACTTC. Its translation is CASKVGTGGYYEQYF.

The chain is built from TRBV7-8 and TRBJ1-1, with D hard to call. V was clipped by 5 bases and J by 5 bases, with 18 bases between them. Germline lookup yields CDR1 SGHVS and CDR2 FQNEAQ. The CDR3 has 15 residues. The CDR3 is CASSPTREPGTEAFF. CDR3 DNA: TGTGCCAGCAGCCCGACCCGGGAGCCTGGGACTGAAGCTTTCTTT.

This clonotype was detected ten times or more. The chain employs TRBV29-1 and TRBJ1-5; TRBD1 aligns across 10 bases. CDR1 is SQVTM and CDR2 is ANQGSEA in the germline V gene. This CDR3 region has 15 residues. Trimming removed 7 bases from V and 7 bases from J; junction bases left unmatched: 13. As DNA, the CDR3 is TGCAGCGGCTCCGACCGGGACAGGGGAGCCCAGCCCCAGCATTTT. Translation gives CSGSDRDRGAQPQHF.

The chain recombines TRBV6-5 with TRBJ1-2, with D possibly being TRBD1 (6 bases). Germline V lookup: CDR1 MNHEY, CDR2 SVGAGI. The CDR3 contains 15 residues. Deletions cut 0 bases from V and 4 bases from J, with 12 bases between. CDR3 sequence: CASSYSVGQSYGYTF. The CDR3 DNA reads as TGTGCCAGCAGTTACTCTGTCGGACAGTCCTATGGCTACACCTTC.

The chain combines TRBV29-1 with TRBJ1-3; D call uncertain. The length of the CDR3 is 14 residues. Germline CDR1 SQVTM, CDR2 ANQGSEA. Trimming took 2 bases from V and 0 from J, leaving 8 bases between them. CDR3 sequence: CSVEKRTSGNTIYF. The CDR3 DNA reads as TGCAGCGTTGAAAAAAGGACCTCTGGAAACACCATATATTTT. Full variable domain (rest looked up from reference TRBV29-1 and TRBJ1-3): SAVISQKPSRDICQRGTSLTIQCQVDSQVTMMFWYRQQPGQSLTLIATANQGSEATYESGFVIDKFPISRPNLTFSTLTVSNMSPEDSSIYLCSVEKRTSGNTIYFGEGSWLTVV.

This clonotype occurred many times. V and J are TRBV7-9 and TRBJ1-6; 7 bases line up with TRBD1. This CDR3 has 14 residues. The ends lost 6 bases at V and 7 bases at J; junction bases unmatched: 6. Germline lookup yields CDR1 SEHNR and CDR2 FQNEAQ (reference sequence). Written as DNA, the CDR3 is TGTGCCAGCAGGCCAACAGGGGACAATTCACCCCTCCACTTT. As protein: CASRPTGDNSPLHF.

This clonotype was recorded many times. The J gene is TRBJ2-7, the V gene TRBV7-9; perhaps TRBD2 as D (6 bases). Deletions cut 6 bases from V and 9 bases from J, with 18 bases between. This CDR3 spans 13 amino acids. CDR1 is SEHNR, CDR2 FQNEAQ, per germline (reference sequence). DNA for the CDR3: TGTGCCAGCAGACCGGAGGGACTCCCAAGGCAGTACTTC. It codes for CASRPEGLPRQYF.

The chain is built from TRBV24-1 and TRBJ1-6, with D tentatively TRBD1 (5 bases). The CDR3 consists of 12 residues. V was pared by 6 bases and J by 8 bases, with 7 bases between. CDR1 and CDR2 (germline): KGHDR, SFDVKD. CDR3 in DNA: TGTGCCACCAGTCGAGGGGATTCACCCCTCCACTTT. Its protein product is CATSRGDSPLHF.

This clonotype was found many times. V is TRBV20-1 and J is TRBJ1-6, with D maybe TRBD1 (5 bases). Trimming shortened V by 4 bases and J by 10 bases, and 23 bases separated the two germline ends. This CDR3 has 16 residues. Per the germline V gene, CDR1 is DFQATT and CDR2 is SNEGSKA (reference sequence). The DNA of the CDR3 is TGCAGTGCTATCCCCTCCGGGAAGGGGAATAGATCACCCCTCCACTTT. Protein sequence: CSAIPSGKGNRSPLHF.

This clonotype was found a few times. V is TRBV5-6 and J is TRBJ2-5, with D unresolved. V lost 2 bases to trimming and J lost 0 bases, with 8 bases between them. Germline CDR1 SGHDT, CDR2 YYEEEE. CDR3 length: 14 residues. CDR3 nucleotide sequence: TGTGCCAGCAGCTTTGTTGGTGACCAAGAGACCCAGTACTTC. Its translation: CASSFVGDQETQYF.

This clonotype was observed at least ten times. V usage is TRBV2 and J usage is TRBJ1-3; 8 nucleotides align to TRBD1. The CDR3 sequence is 14 residues long. Trimming cost V 7 bases and J 0 bases; bases outside gene matches: 2. Germline loops: CDR1 SNHLY, CDR2 FYNNEI. The CDR3 DNA reads as TGTGCCAGCACGGACAGGGCCTCTGGAAACACCATATATTTT. It specifies CASTDRASGNTIYF. The variable domain in full, with the rest retrieved from reference TRBV2 and TRBJ1-3, is EPEVTQTPSHQVTQMGQEVILRCVPISNHLYFYWYRQILGQKVEFLVSFYNNEISEKSEIFDDQFSVERPDGSNFTLKIRSTKLEDSAMYFCASTDRASGNTIYFGEGSWLTVV.